The TCR beta chain under discussion was sequenced for a study of OX40 agonist ivuxolimab in advanced cancers. Study background: The group had a mean age of roughly 65 years, ranged from about 20 to 80, and was 82.7% male. Partial responses occurred in Three dose-escalation patients, one with hepatocellular carcinoma and two with cutaneous melanoma.

General study points: Some of the lowest clonal expansion was seen in partial responders at 0.1-3.0 mg/kg. CD8+ T cells were the subset that, on average, had more expanded clones than CD4+.

In its sample, this clone was seen a few times. Its antigen is not known. The germline CDR1 and CDR2 sequences are SGHTA and FQGNSA. Trimming took off 5 bases at V and 6 bases at J, with 16 bases between the two ends. The CDR3 covers 14 residues. Libraries were prepared by immunoSEQ multiplex PCR; TCRdb keeps only in-frame clonotypes and omits some of them. Found here are 54,000 or so clones, over 75% of them singletons; the top ten hold roughly 1.9%. Source: CD4+ or CD8+ T cells sorted from blood, taken in a trial of the OX40 agonist ivuxolimab. The chain links TRBV7-2 to TRBJ1-2; unclear D gene. The receptor's source is an adult with an advanced solid tumor such as melanoma, head and neck, liver or kidney cancer. Here the CDR3 reads CASSLRLGPDGYTF. The CDR3 region has the DNA TGTGCCAGCAGCCTAAGGCTCGGGCCAGATGGCTACACCTTC.